These 5 T cell receptor beta chains originate from one sample sequenced in a study of post-analysis software for immune sequencing data. Included in the TCR beta cDNA libraries were unique molecular identifiers. TCRdb recomputed calls from the PCR reads with MiXCR, one row per CDR3 protein. Among some 690,000 distinct CDR3 sequences listed, approximately 60% were seen once. Antigens for these TCRs are unknown. Overall study results and limits: Relative to controls, patients had a handful of TRBV segments at higher frequency, with TRBV5-6, TRBV5-1 and TRBV20-1 among these.

Input material: blood. The receptors come from a girl aged 2-10 years with multiple sclerosis.

This chain connects TRBV7-9 to TRBJ1-2, with TRBD1 matching 8 bases. Germline CDR1 reads SEHNR; CDR2 reads FQNEAQ (reference sequence). This CDR3 has 15 amino acids. The V gene end was trimmed by 5 bases and the J gene end by 1 base; junction bases not matched to a gene: 6. The CDR3 spells CASSPRQGSNYGYTF. The CDR3 nucleotides read TGTGCCAGCAGCCCCCGACAGGGGAGTAACTATGGCTACACCTTC.

This clonotype has at least ten counts. The V and J genes are TRBV18 and TRBJ2-5, with a possible D match to TRBD2 (5 bases). The CDR3 extends over 12 amino acids. Trimming removed 8 bases from V and 2 bases from J, with 9 bases in between. Germline V gene sequence: CDR1 KGHSH, CDR2 LQKENI. The CDR3 spells CASSPGQETQYF. DNA for the CDR3: TGTGCCAGCAGTCCGGGGCAAGAGACCCAGTACTTC.

The V call is TRBV5-1, the J call TRBJ2-5, with D possibly being TRBD1 (5 bases). The germline gives CDR1 SGHRS, CDR2 YFSETQ. V was shortened by 3 bases and J by 5 bases, with 17 bases between the two germline ends. CDR3 length: 15 residues. Here the CDR3 DNA reads TGCGCCAGCAGCTCGAGATCAGGGTTGTGGGAGACCCAGTACTTC. The encoded protein is CASSSRSGLWETQYF.

This sequence joins TRBV30 and TRBJ1-1, with D possibly being TRBD1 (5 bases). Trimming left V 2 bases short and J 5 bases short, with 15 bases between. The CDR3 runs 14 residues. Germline assignment: CDR1 GTSNPN and CDR2 SVGIG (reference sequence). The chain's CDR3 is CAWSSTTGDTEAFF. The CDR3 DNA follows: TGTGCCTGGAGTTCTACCACGGGGGATACTGAAGCTTTCTTT.

V is TRBV12-3 or TRBV12-4 and J is TRBJ1-2, with 7 bases aligning to TRBD1. V dropped 2 bases and J dropped 2; count of bases not matched to a gene: 5. There are 15 residues in the CDR3. The CDR3 protein is CASSLKTGPNYGYTF. The CDR3 DNA sequence: TGTGCCAGCAGTTTAAAGACAGGGCCGAACTATGGCTACACCTTC.